The 6 T cell receptor beta chains below come from one sample, sequenced in a study of T cell repertoires in cytomegalovirus infection. A single record per CDR3 protein comes from TCRdb applying MiXCR to the reads. The sample lists more than 400,000 distinct CDR3 sequences, around a quarter seen once, with approximately 13% in the top ten. Sequenced sample: PBMCs. The receptors were gathered from a human donor in good health (CMV status not recorded). Some clones in this sample may be carry-over from other donors' samples.

This clonotype has at least ten counts. The gene calls are TRBV7-2 and TRBJ2-1; a weak D match, TRBD2 (6 bases). Trimming pared 2 bases from V and 7 bases from J, leaving 9 bases between. The germline gives CDR1 SGHTA, CDR2 FQGNSA. The CDR3 contains 13 residues. The CDR3 protein is CASSLRRENEQFF. CDR3 nucleotide sequence: TGTGCCAGCAGCTTACGCCGGGAGAATGAGCAGTTCTTC.

There are many counts of this clonotype. This rearrangement joins TRBV4-3 to TRBJ2-1; either TRBD1 or TRBD2 may fit D (5 bases each). The germline CDR1 and CDR2 sequences are LGHNA and YSLEER. The CDR3 extends over 14 amino acids. Trimming removed 4 bases at V and 4 bases at J, with 11 bases between. The CDR3 spells CASSPGPAYNEQFF. In nucleotides, the CDR3 is TGCGCCAGCAGCCCGGGACCCGCGTACAATGAGCAGTTCTTC.

The chain carries TRBV7-9 and TRBJ2-2; D perhaps matches TRBD1 (5 bases). V was clipped by 5 bases and J by 6 bases, with 10 bases between them. This CDR3 is 13 amino acids long. CDR1 and CDR2 (germline): SEHNR, FQNEAQ (reference sequence). CDR3 region: CASSETRAGELFF. The CDR3 DNA reads as TGTGCCAGCAGCGAAACCAGGGCCGGGGAGCTGTTTTTT.

The chain joins TRBV6-1 to TRBJ2-1; 7 positions match TRBD2. The CDR3 loop spans 14 amino acids. V shed 2 bases, J shed 7 bases, and the junction held 5 bases outside the gene matches. Germline CDR1 is MNHNS and CDR2 is SASEGT. CDR3 in DNA: TGTGCCAGCAGTGAAAGAGCGGGGAGGAATGAGCAGTTCTTC. Amino acids: CASSERAGRNEQFF.

CDR3 loop: CASSFRTGTPRVGEQYF. Here the CDR3 DNA reads TGTGCCAGCAGCTTCCGGACAGGCACCCCTCGCGTGGGGGAGCAGTACTTC. The V gene is TRBV5-6, the J gene TRBJ2-7, with 7 bases lining up with TRBD1. The CDR3 extends over 17 amino acids. The germline V gene has CDR1 SGHDT and CDR2 YYEEEE. The V segment lost 2 bases and the J segment 7 bases; nucleotides outside the gene matches: 18.

The CDR3 loop is CASSPREVSYNEQFF. CDR3 DNA: TGTGCCAGCAGTCCCCGTGAGGTCTCCTACAATGAGCAGTTCTTC. This chain uses TRBV6-5 with TRBJ2-1; D is unclear. The CDR3 has 15 residues. CDR1 and CDR2 from the germline V gene are MNHEY and SVGAGI. V gave up 5 bases and J gave up 0 bases, with 11 bases separating them.